One sample yielded the 5 T cell receptor beta chains listed below, sequenced in a study of blood T cell repertoires in COVID-19. TCRdb's table, derived via immunoSEQ multiplex PCR, lists solely in-frame clones and lacks some. The sample records 300,000 to 350,000 clones, roughly 88% being singletons. The sample consisted of PBMCs or T cells enriched from blood (not recorded which). The receptors were sampled from a man between 25 and 39 years old who had recovered from COVID-19.

The chain has TRBV29-1 and TRBJ2-2; 7 bases align to TRBD1. J was trimmed by 0 bases and V by 6 bases; bases with no gene match: 7. Germline CDR1 and CDR2: SQVTM and ANQGSEA. This CDR3 has 15 amino acids. The DNA for the CDR3 is TGCAGCGTAAGGGACAGCAAAGCGAACACCGGGGAGCTGTTTTTT. Translation gives CSVRDSKANTGELFF.

This chain's CDR3 is CASSLGVQETTDTQYF. CDR3 DNA: TGCGCCAGCAGCTTGGGGGTGCAGGAAACCACAGATACGCAGTATTTT. The J gene is TRBJ2-3, the V gene TRBV5-1; D is undetermined. Germline loops: CDR1 SGHRS, CDR2 YFSETQ. The germline V and J ends were trimmed by 0 bases and 2 bases, with 13 bases remaining between them. The length of the CDR3 is 16 residues.

In nucleotides, the CDR3 is TGTGCCACCAGTCCCTGGGGCTTGGAGACCCAGTACTTC. This gives the protein CATSPWGLETQYF. The V and J genes are TRBV15 and TRBJ2-5; D is perhaps TRBD1 (5 bases). The CDR3 covers 13 residues. Trimming shortened V by 6 bases and J by 5 bases, and 13 bases separated the two germline ends. Looked up from germline, CDR1 is LNHNV and CDR2 is YYDKDF (reference sequence).

The rearrangement joins TRBV10-3 to TRBJ2-7; D perhaps matches TRBD1 (6 bases). The germline CDR1 and CDR2 sequences are ENHRY and SYGVKD. This CDR3 is built from 13 residues. Trimming shortened V by 3 bases and J by 5 bases, and 11 bases separated the two germline ends. The CDR3 loop is CAISEQGSHEQYF. As DNA, the CDR3 is TGTGCCATCAGTGAACAGGGTAGCCACGAGCAGTACTTC.

This chain connects TRBV19 to TRBJ1-2, with D unresolved. V was shortened by 3 bases and J by 8 bases, with 10 bases between the two germline ends. CDR1 LNHDA and CDR2 SQIVND come from the germline V gene (reference sequence). The CDR3 sequence is 12 residues long. The chain's CDR3 is CASSIQDGGYTF. In nucleotides, the CDR3 is TGTGCCAGTAGTATTCAAGATGGCGGCTACACCTTC.